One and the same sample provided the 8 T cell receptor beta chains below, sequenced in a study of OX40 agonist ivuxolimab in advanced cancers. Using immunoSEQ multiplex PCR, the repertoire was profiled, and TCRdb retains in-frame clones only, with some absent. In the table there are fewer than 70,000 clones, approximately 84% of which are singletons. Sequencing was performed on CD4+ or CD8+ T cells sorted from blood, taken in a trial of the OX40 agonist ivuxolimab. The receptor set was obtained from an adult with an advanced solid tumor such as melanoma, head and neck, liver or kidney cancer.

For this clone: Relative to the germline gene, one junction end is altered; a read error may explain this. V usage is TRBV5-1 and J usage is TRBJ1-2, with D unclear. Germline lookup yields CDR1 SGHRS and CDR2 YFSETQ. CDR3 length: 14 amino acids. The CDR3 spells CARSLSYSNYGYTF. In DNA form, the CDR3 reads TGCGCCCGCAGCTTAAGCTATTCTAACTATGGCTACACCTTC.

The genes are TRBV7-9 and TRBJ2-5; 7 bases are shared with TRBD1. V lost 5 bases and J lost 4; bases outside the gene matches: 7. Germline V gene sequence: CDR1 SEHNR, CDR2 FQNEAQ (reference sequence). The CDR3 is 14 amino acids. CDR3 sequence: CASSPQTGRETQYF. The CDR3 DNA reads TGTGCCAGCAGCCCGCAGACAGGGAGAGAGACCCAGTACTTC.

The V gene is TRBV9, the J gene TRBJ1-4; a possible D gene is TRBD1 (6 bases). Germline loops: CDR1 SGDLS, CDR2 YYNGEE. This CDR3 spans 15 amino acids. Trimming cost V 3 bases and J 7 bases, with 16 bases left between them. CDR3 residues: CASSGGASGVEKLFF. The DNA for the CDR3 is TGTGCCAGCAGCGGCGGAGCGTCAGGGGTTGAAAAACTGTTTTTT.

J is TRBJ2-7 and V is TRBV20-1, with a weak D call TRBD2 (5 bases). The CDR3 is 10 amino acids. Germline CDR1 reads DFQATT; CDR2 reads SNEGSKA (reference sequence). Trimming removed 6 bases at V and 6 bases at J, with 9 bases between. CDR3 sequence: CSAERAEQYF. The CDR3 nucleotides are TGCAGTGCCGAGAGGGCCGAGCAGTACTTC.

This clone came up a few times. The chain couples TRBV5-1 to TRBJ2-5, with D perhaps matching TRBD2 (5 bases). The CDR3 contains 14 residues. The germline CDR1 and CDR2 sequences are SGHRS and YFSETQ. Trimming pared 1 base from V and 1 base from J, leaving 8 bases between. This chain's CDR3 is CASSLRGFQETQYF. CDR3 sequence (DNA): TGCGCCAGCAGCTTGCGCGGGTTCCAAGAGACCCAGTACTTC. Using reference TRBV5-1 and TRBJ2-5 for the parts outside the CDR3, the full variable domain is KAGVTQTPRYLIKTRGQQVTLSCSPISGHRSVSWYQQTPGQGLQFLFEYFSETQRNKGNFPGRFSGRQFSNSRSEMNVSTLELGDSALYLCASSLRGFQETQYFGPGTRLLVL.

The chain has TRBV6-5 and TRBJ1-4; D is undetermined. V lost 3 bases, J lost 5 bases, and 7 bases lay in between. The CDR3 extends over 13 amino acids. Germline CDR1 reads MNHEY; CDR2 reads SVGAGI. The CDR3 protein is CASSYLGNEKLFF. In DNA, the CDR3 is TGTGCCAGCAGTTATCTCGGAAATGAAAAACTGTTTTTT.

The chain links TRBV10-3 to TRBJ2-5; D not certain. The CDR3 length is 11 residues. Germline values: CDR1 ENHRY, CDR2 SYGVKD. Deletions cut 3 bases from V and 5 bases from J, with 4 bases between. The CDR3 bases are TGTGCCATCAGTGATGAGGAGACCCAGTACTTC. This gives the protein CAISDEETQYF.

In nucleotides, the CDR3 is TGTGCCAGCAGCTTAGACCCTATGGCAGATACGCAGTATTTT. It specifies CASSLDPMADTQYF. The chain joins TRBV11-3 to TRBJ2-3, with D hard to call. The CDR3 totals 14 residues. Trimming cost V 0 bases and J 4 bases, with 8 bases left between them. From germline, CDR1 is SGHNT and CDR2 YENEEA. Variable domain in full (rest from reference TRBV11-3 and TRBJ2-3): EAGVVQSPRYKIIEKKQPVAFWCNPISGHNTLYWYLQNLGQGPELLIRYENEEAVDDSQLPKDRFSAERLKGVDSTLKIQPAELGDSAVYLCASSLDPMADTQYFGPGTRLTVL.